These 20 T cell receptor beta chains came from one sample sequenced in a study of lymphopenia after photon versus proton radiotherapy. Measured with immunoSEQ multiplex PCR; TCRdb has only the in-frame clones, and not every one. Of tens of thousands of clones in the sample, 90% are singletons; the top ten hold around 0.89%. The sample consisted of peripheral blood, taken from a patient treated with photon-based radiotherapy. These TCRs come from a woman aged 50 to 65 with cholangiocarcinoma.

The chain joins TRBV19 to TRBJ1-3, with D possibly being TRBD1 (5 bases). The CDR3 is 15 amino acids. V was trimmed by 2 bases and J by 2 bases, leaving 10 bases between them. Germline CDR1 reads LNHDA; CDR2 reads SQIVND (reference sequence). The CDR3 here is CASSISGGPGNTIYF. The CDR3 nucleotides read TGTGCCAGTAGTATATCCGGGGGTCCTGGAAACACCATATATTTT. The full variable domain, in which reference TRBV19 and TRBJ1-3 provide the parts outside the CDR3, is DGGITQSPKYLFRKEGQNVTLSCEQNLNHDAMYWYRQDPGQGLRLIYYSQIVNDFQKGDIAEGYSVSREKKESFPLTVTSAQKNPTAFYLCASSISGGPGNTIYFGEGSWLTVV.

The gene calls are TRBV2 and TRBJ1-4; TRBD1 matches 7 bases. The germline V gene has CDR1 SNHLY and CDR2 FYNNEI. V dropped 6 bases and J dropped 8; count of bases not matched to a gene: 12. This CDR3 has 15 residues. CDR3 amino acids: CASSRSGGLEEKLFF. CDR3 in DNA: TGTGCCAGCAGCCGCTCAGGGGGTTTGGAGGAAAAACTGTTTTTT.

V gene TRBV28 combines with J gene TRBJ2-7; 8 bases match TRBD1. Germline V gene lookup returns CDR1 MDHEN and CDR2 SYDVKM. With V trimmed by 8 bases and J by 3 bases, 9 bases remained unmatched. This CDR3 has 14 residues. The CDR3, as DNA: TGTGCCAGCCGGGACAGGACACTTCTCTACGAGCAGTACTTC. Translation gives CASRDRTLLYEQYF.

The CDR3, as DNA: TGTGCCAGTAGTATAGATCGACGGGGCCCCTACGAGCAGTACTTC. Protein sequence: CASSIDRRGPYEQYF. The chain is built from TRBV19 and TRBJ2-7; the D gene could be TRBD1 or TRBD2 (5 bases each). This CDR3 is 15 amino acids long. V was pared by 0 bases and J by 2 bases, with 11 bases between. CDR1 and CDR2 (germline): LNHDA, SQIVND (reference sequence).

This chain links TRBV6-5 with TRBJ2-7, with unresolved D. CDR1 MNHEY and CDR2 SVGAGI come from the germline V gene. The CDR3 runs to 16 residues. Trimming removed 2 bases at V and 6 bases at J, with 20 bases between. CDR3 in DNA: TGTGCCAGCAGTTACACCCCCATGGGCCCCTGGAGCGAGCAGTACTTC. This encodes CASSYTPMGPWSEQYF.

The CDR3 protein is CASSLEGQTNEQFF. CDR3 DNA sequence: TGCGCCAGCAGCTTGGAAGGACAGACCAATGAGCAGTTCTTC. The genes are TRBV5-1 and TRBJ2-1; maybe TRBD1 (6 bases). V was clipped by 0 bases and J by 6 bases, with 10 bases between them. The CDR3 spans 14 residues. Per the germline V gene, CDR1 is SGHRS and CDR2 is YFSETQ.

The chain recombines TRBV19 with TRBJ1-1; the match to TRBD1 covers 7 bases. Germline assignment: CDR1 LNHDA and CDR2 SQIVND (reference sequence). The CDR3 consists of 14 residues. The ends lost 2 bases at V and 7 bases at J; junction bases unmatched: 7. CDR3 nucleotides: TGTGCCAGTAGTATACAGGGGGGGAAGGGTGAAGCTTTCTTT. This gives the protein CASSIQGGKGEAFF.

This chain links TRBV7-2 with TRBJ2-2; 7 bases match TRBD2. J lost 6 bases, V lost 6 bases, and 13 bases had no gene match. CDR3 length: 16 residues. CDR1 SGHTA and CDR2 FQGNSA come from the germline V gene. CDR3 loop: CASSLGGGAVPGELFF. The CDR3 DNA follows: TGTGCCAGCAGTCTTGGCGGGGGAGCTGTTCCCGGGGAGCTGTTTTTT.

The CDR3 protein is CASSIDAGTGLFKQYF. The CDR3 coding sequence is TGTGCCAGTAGTATAGACGCCGGGACAGGGCTGTTCAAGCAGTACTTC. This chain joins TRBV19 and TRBJ2-7; TRBD1 matches 9 bases. Trimming took 0 bases from V and 8 from J; bases not matched to a gene: 11. Per the germline V gene, CDR1 is LNHDA and CDR2 is SQIVND (reference sequence). This CDR3 has 16 amino acids.

V and J are TRBV10-1 and TRBJ2-7; TRBD2 matches 12 bases. J was trimmed by 4 bases and V by 4 bases; bases with no gene match: 5. The CDR3 runs 15 residues. The germline CDR1 and CDR2 sequences are WNHNN and SYGVQD (reference sequence). This CDR3 reads CASSGTSGGTYEQYF. CDR3 DNA sequence: TGCGCCAGCAGTGGAACTAGCGGGGGGACGTACGAGCAGTACTTC.

The chain combines TRBV11-2 with TRBJ2-1; D is undetermined. Germline V gene lookup returns CDR1 SGHAT and CDR2 FQNNGV. Trimming pared 4 bases from V and 0 bases from J, leaving 4 bases between. CDR3 size: 13 residues. The CDR3 region has the DNA TGTGCCAGCAGCTGGTACTCCTACAATGAGCAGTTCTTC. The encoded protein is CASSWYSYNEQFF.

The chain links TRBV30 to TRBJ1-1; no clear D gene. CDR1 is GTSNPN, CDR2 SVGIG, per germline (reference sequence). This CDR3 is 13 amino acids long. Between the trimmed V and J ends, which lost 3 bases and 0 bases, there was a span of 8 bases. As DNA, the CDR3 is TGTGCCTGGAGATGGGGAGTGAACACTGAAGCTTTCTTT. Amino acids: CAWRWGVNTEAFF.

The V gene is TRBV6-6, the J gene TRBJ1-1; D is possibly TRBD1 (5 bases). Trimming removed 7 bases at V and 4 bases at J, with 7 bases between. Germline V gene data show CDR1 as MNHNY and CDR2 as SVGAGI (reference sequence). The CDR3 totals 11 residues. The CDR3 loop is CASTGFTEAFF. The CDR3 region has the DNA TGTGCCAGCACAGGGTTCACTGAAGCTTTCTTT.

The chain recombines TRBV10-3 with TRBJ1-2; 10 bases fit TRBD1. V lost 11 bases to trimming and J lost 4 bases; unmatched junction nucleotides: 10. Germline assignment: CDR1 ENHRY and CDR2 SYGVKD. The CDR3 runs 14 residues. Here the CDR3 DNA reads TGTGCCTCCGGAGGGGGACAGGGGTTCTATGGCTACACCTTC. Translating it yields CASGGGQGFYGYTF.

The gene calls are TRBV30 and TRBJ2-7; either TRBD1 or TRBD2 may fit D (6 bases each). Germline lookup yields CDR1 GTSNPN and CDR2 SVGIG (reference sequence). The CDR3 consists of 12 residues. With 2 bases removed from V and 7 bases from J, the gap between germline ends came to 12 bases. The CDR3 DNA reads TGTGCCTGGAGTTGGGGGGCGGAAGAGCAGTACTTC. This translates into CAWSWGAEEQYF.

The chain couples TRBV5-4 to TRBJ2-6, with 8 bases that match TRBD2. The CDR3 consists of 19 residues. Germline loops: CDR1 SGHNT, CDR2 YYREEE (reference sequence). V gave up 4 bases and J gave up 2 bases; unmatched junction bases: 14. CDR3: CASSPSFGSGAAGANVLTF. CDR3 bases: TGTGCCAGCAGCCCCTCTTTTGGTAGCGGGGCGGCTGGGGCCAACGTCCTGACTTTC.

This clone was detected once. The V gene is TRBV7-2, the J gene TRBJ2-5; 10 bases align to TRBD2. Germline V gene sequence: CDR1 SGHTA, CDR2 FQGNSA. The CDR3 runs to 16 residues. The J segment lost 1 base and the V segment lost 5 bases, leaving 7 bases of the junction unmatched. The CDR3 here is CASSLQASGGQETQYF. CDR3 DNA sequence: TGTGCCAGCAGCCTCCAAGCTAGCGGGGGCCAAGAGACCCAGTACTTC.

This sequence joins TRBV13 and TRBJ2-7; the match to TRBD1 covers 7 bases. The CDR3 length is 14 residues. Germline lookup yields CDR1 PRHDT and CDR2 FYEKMQ (reference sequence). After removal of 6 bases from V and 5 bases from J, the junction contained 10 bases not matched to a gene. CDR3 sequence reads: CASSSSGGPDEQYF. Here the CDR3 DNA reads TGTGCCAGCAGTTCTTCAGGGGGTCCGGACGAGCAGTACTTC.

This chain connects TRBV5-6 to TRBJ1-4; perhaps TRBD1 as D (6 bases). CDR1 and CDR2 from the germline V gene are SGHDT and YYEEEE. Trimming cost V 0 bases and J 0 bases, with 12 bases left between them. The CDR3 spans 17 residues. This CDR3 reads CASSLGHTGSTNEKLFF. The CDR3 nucleotides are TGTGCCAGCAGCTTGGGGCATACAGGGTCAACTAATGAAAAACTGTTTTTT.

CDR3 nucleotide sequence: TGCAGCGGCCAAGGGGAAGGCTATGGCTACACCTTC. It yields the protein CSGQGEGYGYTF. The rearrangement links TRBV29-1 to TRBJ1-2; a weak D match, TRBD1 (5 bases). This CDR3 is built from 12 residues. Germline lookup yields CDR1 SQVTM and CDR2 ANQGSEA. Trimming removed 7 bases at V and 4 bases at J, with 13 bases between.